This T cell receptor beta chain was recorded in a study of blood T cell repertoires in COVID-19. Looked up from germline, CDR1 is MNHNY and CDR2 is SVGAGI (reference sequence). The CDR3 runs 11 residues. The V end was cut by 6 bases, the J end by 8 bases, with 10 bases between. Libraries were prepared by immunoSEQ multiplex PCR; TCRdb keeps only in-frame clonotypes and omits some of them. In the table there are some 250,000 clones, 88% of which are singletons. Sequenced sample: peripheral blood. This sequence was found in a woman aged 40-49 years who had recovered from COVID-19. The chain links TRBV6-6 to TRBJ1-2, with D tentatively TRBD1 (5 bases). CDR3 residues: CASSQGYGYTF. Written as DNA, the CDR3 is TGTGCCAGCAGCCAGGGCTACGGCTACACCTTC.